The clone carrying this T cell receptor (beta chain) was observed a single time. Germline V gene data show CDR1 as SQVTM and CDR2 as ANQGSEA. The CDR3 has 18 amino acids. Deletions cut 6 bases from V and 4 bases from J, with 30 bases between. This sample is part of a study of blood T cell repertoires in COVID-19. The wider study: Researchers got acute and convalescent COVID-19 samples from the United States, Italy and Spain. PBMCs, B-cell-depleted T cells, or T cells provided the cDNA or gDNA that made up the material.

TCRdb keeps only in-frame clones here, not all; method: immunoSEQ multiplex PCR. The table includes over 120,000 clones, roughly 79% detected once. Material: peripheral blood. The receptor comes from a woman in her fifties or sixties with acute or convalescent COVID-19. The V gene is TRBV29-1, the J gene TRBJ1-1, with TRBD1 as a possible D gene (6 bases). Here the CDR3 DNA reads TGCAGCGTCGGGGGGGCTCGCGCCACAGCGGGGGAGGGCACTGAAGCTTTCTTT. It is translated as CSVGGARATAGEGTEAFF.